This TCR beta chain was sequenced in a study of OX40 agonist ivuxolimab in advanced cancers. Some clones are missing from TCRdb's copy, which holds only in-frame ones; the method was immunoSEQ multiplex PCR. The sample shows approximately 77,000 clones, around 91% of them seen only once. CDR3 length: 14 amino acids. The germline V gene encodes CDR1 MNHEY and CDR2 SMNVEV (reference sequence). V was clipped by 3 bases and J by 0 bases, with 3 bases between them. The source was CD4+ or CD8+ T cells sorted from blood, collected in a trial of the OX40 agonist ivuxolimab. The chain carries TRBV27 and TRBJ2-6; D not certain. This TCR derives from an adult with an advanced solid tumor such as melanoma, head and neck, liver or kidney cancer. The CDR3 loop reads CASSLASGANVLTF. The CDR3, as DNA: TGTGCCAGCAGTTTGGCCTCTGGGGCCAACGTCCTGACTTTC.